The next 9 T cell receptor beta chains were all read from a single sample in a study of T cell responses to AZD1222 COVID-19 vaccine (dated by TCRdb to about 2021). Library method: the immunoSEQ multiplex PCR assay. Held by TCRdb, this immuneACCESS table contains in-frame sequences only and omits some clones. Under half of the omission traces to an unresolved V gene where checked; the cause of the rest is unknown. The sample contains roughly 150,000 clones, 75% to 95% of them found a single time. The leading ten clones occupy around 1.9% of the sample. The time point label of this sample denotes: baseline before first vaccination. This specimen consisted of peripheral blood, obtained on day 0 of AZD1222 vaccination. The receptors derive from an adult in good health.

This sequence joins TRBV18 and TRBJ1-1; TRBD1 matches at 10 bases. This CDR3 spans 15 amino acids. After removal of 3 bases from V and 5 bases from J, the junction contained 6 bases not matched to a gene. Germline V gives CDR1 KGHSH, CDR2 LQKENI. Here the CDR3 DNA reads TGTGCCAGCTCACCTGGACAGGGGGGATTGACTGAAGCTTTCTTT. As protein: CASSPGQGGLTEAFF.

This chain connects TRBV19 to TRBJ1-5; unclear D gene. V dropped 8 bases and J dropped 5 bases, with 13 bases sitting between them. Germline V lookup: CDR1 LNHDA, CDR2 SQIVND (reference sequence). The length of the CDR3 is 13 residues. The CDR3 sequence is CASRNTDDQPQHF. The CDR3 DNA reads as TGTGCCAGTCGCAATACAGATGATCAGCCCCAGCATTTT.

The genes are TRBV7-9 and TRBJ2-7; 7 bases are shared with TRBD1. V gave up 5 bases and J gave up 2 bases; unmatched junction bases: 6. CDR3 length: 14 residues. Germline values: CDR1 SEHNR, CDR2 FQNEAQ (reference sequence). CDR3: CASSPWDRAYEQYF. The CDR3 coding sequence is TGTGCCAGCAGCCCTTGGGACAGAGCCTACGAGCAGTACTTC.

This clone was detected once. The CDR3 DNA reads as TGTGCCAGCAGTGGGGGGACAAATCTCGCTGAAAAACTGTTTTTT. This encodes CASSGGTNLAEKLFF. The chain is built from TRBV25-1 and TRBJ1-4; the D gene is possibly TRBD1 (6 bases). The V end was cut by 4 bases, the J end by 7 bases, with 16 bases between. Germline loops: CDR1 MGHDK, CDR2 SYGVNS. CDR3 length: 15 residues.

The V and J genes are TRBV5-8 and TRBJ2-7, with D possibly matching TRBD1 (6 bases). The CDR3 covers 14 residues. Between the trimmed V and J ends, which lost 3 bases and 5 bases, there was a span of 15 bases. In germline, CDR1 is SGHTS, CDR2 YDEGEE. As DNA, the CDR3 is TGTGCCAGCAGCTCACTCGGGACAATCGACGAGCAGTACTTC. It yields the protein CASSSLGTIDEQYF.

V usage is TRBV7-9 and J usage is TRBJ2-7, with 7 nucleotides matching TRBD1. Trimming cost V 5 bases and J 2 bases; bases outside gene matches: 6. This CDR3 is 14 amino acids long. The germline CDR1 and CDR2 sequences are SEHNR and FQNEAQ (reference sequence). The CDR3 sequence: CASSPRQGTYEQYF. CDR3 sequence (DNA): TGTGCCAGCAGCCCTCGACAGGGTACCTACGAGCAGTACTTC.

This clone was observed once. This chain uses TRBV19 with TRBJ2-2; 11 positions agree with TRBD1. J was trimmed by 5 bases and V by 7 bases; bases with no gene match: 6. Per the germline V gene, CDR1 is LNHDA and CDR2 is SQIVND (reference sequence). This CDR3 has 15 amino acids. The CDR3 coding sequence is TGTGCCAGTACCCGGGACAGGGGGAATACCGGGGAGCTGTTTTTT. Its protein product is CASTRDRGNTGELFF.

This rearrangement joins TRBV19 to TRBJ2-3; the D is unclear. Deletions cut 1 base from V and 5 bases from J, with 10 bases between. Germline V gene lookup returns CDR1 LNHDA and CDR2 SQIVND (reference sequence). This CDR3 is built from 14 residues. CDR3 sequence: CASSIVPSVDTQYF. The CDR3 nucleotides are TGTGCCAGTAGTATAGTTCCTAGTGTAGATACGCAGTATTTT. Supplemented by reference TRBV19 and TRBJ2-3, the full variable domain reads DGGITQSPKYLFRKEGQNVTLSCEQNLNHDAMYWYRQDPGQGLRLIYYSQIVNDFQKGDIAEGYSVSREKKESFPLTVTSAQKNPTAFYLCASSIVPSVDTQYFGPGTRLTVL.

The V and J genes are TRBV11-2 and TRBJ2-7; tentative D call: TRBD2 (5 bases). This CDR3 comprises 14 residues. Germline V gene lookup returns CDR1 SGHAT and CDR2 FQNNGV. The V gene lost 5 bases and the J gene lost 4 bases, with 15 bases spanning the gap. CDR3 amino acids: CASSPGPTGYEQYF. CDR3 DNA: TGTGCCAGCAGCCCAGGACCAACGGGGTACGAGCAGTACTTC. Together with reference TRBV11-2 and TRBJ2-7, the CDR3 gives the full variable domain: EAGVAQSPRYKIIEKRQSVAFWCNPISGHATLYWYQQILGQGPKLLIQFQNNGVVDDSQLPKDRFSAERLKGVDSTLKIQPAKLEDSAVYLCASSPGPTGYEQYFGPGTRLTVT.